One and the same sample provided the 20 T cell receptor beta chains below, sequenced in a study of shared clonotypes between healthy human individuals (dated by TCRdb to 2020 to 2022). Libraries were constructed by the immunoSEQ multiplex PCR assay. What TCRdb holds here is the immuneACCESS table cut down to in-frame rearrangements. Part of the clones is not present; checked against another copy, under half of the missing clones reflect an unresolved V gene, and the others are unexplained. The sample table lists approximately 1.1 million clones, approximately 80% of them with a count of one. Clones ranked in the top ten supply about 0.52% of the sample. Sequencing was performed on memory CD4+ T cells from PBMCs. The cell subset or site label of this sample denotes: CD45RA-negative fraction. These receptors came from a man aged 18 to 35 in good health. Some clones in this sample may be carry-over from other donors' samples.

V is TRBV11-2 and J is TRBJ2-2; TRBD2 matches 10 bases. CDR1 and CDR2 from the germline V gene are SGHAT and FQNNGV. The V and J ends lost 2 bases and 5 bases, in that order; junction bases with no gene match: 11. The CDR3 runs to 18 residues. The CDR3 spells CASSLSPPLAGETGELFF. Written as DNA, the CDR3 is TGTGCCAGCAGCTTATCCCCCCCCCTAGCGGGAGAAACCGGGGAGCTGTTTTTT.

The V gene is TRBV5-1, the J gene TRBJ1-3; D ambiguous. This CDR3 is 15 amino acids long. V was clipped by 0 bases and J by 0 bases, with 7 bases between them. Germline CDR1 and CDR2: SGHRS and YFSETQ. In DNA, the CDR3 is TGCGCCAGCAGCTTGGAATTGAGCTCTGGAAACACCATATATTTT. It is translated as CASSLELSSGNTIYF.

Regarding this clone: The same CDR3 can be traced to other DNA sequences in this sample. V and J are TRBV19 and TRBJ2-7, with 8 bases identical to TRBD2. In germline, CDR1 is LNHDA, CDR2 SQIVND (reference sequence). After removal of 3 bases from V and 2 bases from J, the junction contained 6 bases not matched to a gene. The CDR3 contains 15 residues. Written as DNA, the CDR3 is TGTGCCAGTAGTATCCGTTCGGGAGGGCCCTACGAGCAGTACTTC. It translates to CASSIRSGGPYEQYF.

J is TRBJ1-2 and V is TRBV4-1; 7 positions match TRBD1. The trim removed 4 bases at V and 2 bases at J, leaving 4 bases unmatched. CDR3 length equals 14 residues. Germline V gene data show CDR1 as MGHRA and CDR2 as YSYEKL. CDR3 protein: CASSPTGLNYGYTF. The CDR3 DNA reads TGCGCCAGCAGCCCGACAGGGTTAAACTATGGCTACACCTTC.

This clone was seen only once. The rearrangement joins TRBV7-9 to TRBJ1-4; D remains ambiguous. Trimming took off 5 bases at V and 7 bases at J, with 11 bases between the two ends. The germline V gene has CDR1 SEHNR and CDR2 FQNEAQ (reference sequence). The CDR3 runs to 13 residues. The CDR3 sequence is CASSPDSIEKLFF. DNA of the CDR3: TGTGCCAGCAGCCCGGACTCTATTGAAAAACTGTTTTTT.

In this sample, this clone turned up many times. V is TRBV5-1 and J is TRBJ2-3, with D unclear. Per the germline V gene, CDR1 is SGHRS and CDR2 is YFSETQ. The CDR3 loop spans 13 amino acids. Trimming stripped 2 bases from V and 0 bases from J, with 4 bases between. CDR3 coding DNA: TGCGCCAGCAGCTTTCAGAGCACAGATACGCAGTATTTT. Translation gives CASSFQSTDTQYF.

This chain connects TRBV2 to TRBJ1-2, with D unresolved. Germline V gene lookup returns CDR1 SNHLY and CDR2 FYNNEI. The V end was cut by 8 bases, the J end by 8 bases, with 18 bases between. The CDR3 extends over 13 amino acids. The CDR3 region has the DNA TGTGCCAGCGGCCGGCCCGGTTCCATCGGCTACACCTTC. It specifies CASGRPGSIGYTF.

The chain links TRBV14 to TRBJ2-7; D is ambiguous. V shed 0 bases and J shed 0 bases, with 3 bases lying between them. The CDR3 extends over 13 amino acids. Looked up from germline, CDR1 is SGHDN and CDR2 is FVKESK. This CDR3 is CASSQDYSYEQYF. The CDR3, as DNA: TGTGCCAGCAGCCAAGACTACTCCTACGAGCAGTACTTC.

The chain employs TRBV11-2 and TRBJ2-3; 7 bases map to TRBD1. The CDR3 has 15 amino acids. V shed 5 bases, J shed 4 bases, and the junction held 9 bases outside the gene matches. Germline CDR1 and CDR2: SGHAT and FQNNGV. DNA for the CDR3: TGTGCCAGCAGCCCTGACAGGGTTCTTGCAGATACGCAGTATTTT. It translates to CASSPDRVLADTQYF.

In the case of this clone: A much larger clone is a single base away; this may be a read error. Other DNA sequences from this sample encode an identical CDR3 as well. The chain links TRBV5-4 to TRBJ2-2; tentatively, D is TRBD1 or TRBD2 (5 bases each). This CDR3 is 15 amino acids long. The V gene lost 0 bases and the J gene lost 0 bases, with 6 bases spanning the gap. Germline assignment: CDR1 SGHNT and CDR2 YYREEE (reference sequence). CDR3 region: CASSLVGANTGELFF. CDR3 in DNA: TGTGCCAGCAGCTTGGTGGGGGCGAACACCGGGGAGCTGTTTTTT.

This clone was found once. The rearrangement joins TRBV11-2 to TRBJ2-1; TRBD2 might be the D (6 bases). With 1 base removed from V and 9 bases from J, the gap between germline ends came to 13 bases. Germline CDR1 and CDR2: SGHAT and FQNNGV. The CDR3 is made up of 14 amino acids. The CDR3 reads CASSLVTAGGEQFF. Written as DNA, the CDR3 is TGTGCCAGCAGCTTAGTAACCGCCGGGGGTGAGCAGTTCTTC.

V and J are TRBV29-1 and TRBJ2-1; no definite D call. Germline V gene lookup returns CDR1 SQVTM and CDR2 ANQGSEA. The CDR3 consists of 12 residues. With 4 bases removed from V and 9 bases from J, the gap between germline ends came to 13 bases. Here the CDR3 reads CSVVKYDGEQFF. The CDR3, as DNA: TGCAGCGTTGTCAAGTATGATGGTGAGCAGTTCTTC.

CDR3 residues: CASSLWPAGANTGELFF. The DNA of the CDR3 is TGTGCCAGCAGCTTATGGCCCGCGGGAGCGAACACCGGGGAGCTGTTTTTT. J is TRBJ2-2 and V is TRBV7-3; 7 bases align to TRBD2. This CDR3 is built from 17 residues. V trimming: 2 bases; J trimming: 0 bases; junction bases outside the gene matches: 6. CDR1 is SGHTA, CDR2 FQGTGA, per germline.

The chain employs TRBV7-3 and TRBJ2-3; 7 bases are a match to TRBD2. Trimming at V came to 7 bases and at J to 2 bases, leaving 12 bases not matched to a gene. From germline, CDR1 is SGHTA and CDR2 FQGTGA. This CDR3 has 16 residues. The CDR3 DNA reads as TGTGCCAGCACCGAAACCTCCGGGAGGCTCACAGATACGCAGTATTTT. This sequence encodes CASTETSGRLTDTQYF.

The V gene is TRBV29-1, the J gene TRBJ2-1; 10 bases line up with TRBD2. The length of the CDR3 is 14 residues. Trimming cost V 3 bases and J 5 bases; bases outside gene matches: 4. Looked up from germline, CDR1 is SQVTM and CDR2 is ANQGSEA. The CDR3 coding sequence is TGCAGCGTTGATGGACTAGCGGTTCACAATGAGCAGTTCTTC. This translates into CSVDGLAVHNEQFF.

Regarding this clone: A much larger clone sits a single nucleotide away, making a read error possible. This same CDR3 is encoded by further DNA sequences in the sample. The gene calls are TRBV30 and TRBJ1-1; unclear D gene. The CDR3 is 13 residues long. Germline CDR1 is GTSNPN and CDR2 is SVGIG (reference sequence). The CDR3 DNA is TGTGCTCAGCAAACAGTAAGAAACACTGAAGCTTTCTTT. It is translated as CAQQTVRNTEAFF.

The CDR3 region is CASSLDSTGGFF. CDR3 in DNA: TGTGCCAGCAGCCTGGACAGCACCGGCGGGTTTTTT. V gene TRBV7-8 combines with J gene TRBJ2-2; maybe TRBD1 (6 bases). V was clipped by 5 bases and J by 16 bases, with 17 bases between them. The CDR3 contains 12 residues. CDR1 and CDR2 (germline): SGHVS, FQNEAQ.

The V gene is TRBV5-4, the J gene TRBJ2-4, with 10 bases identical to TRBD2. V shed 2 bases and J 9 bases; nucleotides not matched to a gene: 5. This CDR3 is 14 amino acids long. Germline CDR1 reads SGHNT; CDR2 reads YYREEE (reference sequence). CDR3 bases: TGTGCCAGCAGCTTACCCGGGACTAGCGCCATTCAGTACTTC. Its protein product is CASSLPGTSAIQYF.

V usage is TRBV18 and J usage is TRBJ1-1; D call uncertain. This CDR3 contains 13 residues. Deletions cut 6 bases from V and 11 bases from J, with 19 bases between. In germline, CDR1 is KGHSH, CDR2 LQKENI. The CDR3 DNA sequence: TGTGCCAGCTCTCAGGCCGCCGCGCCCCAGGCTTTCTTT. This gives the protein CASSQAAAPQAFF.

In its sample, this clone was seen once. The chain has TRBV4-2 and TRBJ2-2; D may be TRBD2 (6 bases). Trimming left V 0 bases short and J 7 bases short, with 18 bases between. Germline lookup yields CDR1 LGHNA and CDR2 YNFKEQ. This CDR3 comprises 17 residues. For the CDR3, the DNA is TGTGCCAGCAGCCAAGATCTCACGGAGGGAGCTTTCGGGGAGCTGTTTTTT. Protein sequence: CASSQDLTEGAFGELFF.